This TCR beta chain was identified during a study of cytomegalovirus exposure and HLA in healthy donors. Study information: The roughly 660 first-cohort repertoires shared a platform with the approximately 120 validation repertoires, as reported in a later analysis.

Trimming took 4 bases from V and 4 from J; bases not matched to a gene: 13. Per the germline V gene, CDR1 is SGDLS and CDR2 is YYNGEE. CDR3 length equals 17 residues. Libraries were prepared by immunoSEQ multiplex PCR; TCRdb keeps only in-frame clonotypes and omits some of them. The sample yields around 60,000 clones, roughly 90% seen once. The chain recombines TRBV9 with TRBJ2-3; 9 nucleotides agree with TRBD1. What was sequenced was PBMCs. The origin of this receptor is a man younger than 30 in good health and CMV-seronegative. CDR3 bases: TGTGCCAGCAGCCCCTTTCTGCGGGACAGGGCTTCAGATACGCAGTATTTT. Its translation: CASSPFLRDRASDTQYF.